Presented here are 11 T cell receptor beta chains from one specimen sequenced in a study of PD-1 blockade in classical Hodgkin lymphoma. Clones were sequenced by immunoSEQ multiplex PCR, and TCRdb holds only the in-frame ones, with some missing. The sample lists approximately 50,000 clones, roughly 91% occurring once. All the patients suffered relapse after autologous stem cell transplantation, and brentuximab vedotin exposure differed. Source: peripheral blood mononuclear cells (PBMCs), taken before the second cycle of nivolumab. The source of these receptors is a human donor with classical Hodgkin lymphoma.

The rearrangement joins TRBV7-9 to TRBJ2-7; TRBD1 agrees at 10 bases. The CDR3 extends over 14 amino acids. Trimming took 5 bases from V and 5 from J; bases not matched to a gene: 6. Germline-derived CDR1 and CDR2 are SEHNR and FQNEAQ (reference sequence). CDR3 in amino acids: CASSPDRGFNEQYF. The CDR3, as DNA: TGTGCCAGCAGCCCGGACAGGGGGTTTAACGAGCAGTACTTC.

In the case of this clone: A junction end diverges from the germline sequence, so it may reflect a read error. The chain recombines TRBV6-1 with TRBJ2-1; TRBD2 matches 16 bases. Germline CDR1 reads MNHNS; CDR2 reads SASEGT. This CDR3 spans 13 amino acids. CDR3 residues: CASRGTSGGASVF. The DNA of the CDR3 is TGTGCCAGCAGAGGGACTAGCGGGGGGGCCAGTGTCTTC.

The chain combines TRBV6-6 with TRBJ2-3, with 8 bases lining up with TRBD1. V dropped 6 bases and J dropped 3; count of bases not matched to a gene: 11. The germline gives CDR1 MNHNY, CDR2 SVGAGI (reference sequence). The CDR3 contains 16 residues. The CDR3 region is CASRNRGQGGTDTQYF. Here the CDR3 DNA reads TGTGCCAGCAGAAACCGAGGACAGGGAGGAACAGATACGCAGTATTTT.

The chain uses TRBV27 and TRBJ2-7; 7 nucleotides align to TRBD1. Germline CDR1 and CDR2: MNHEY and SMNVEV (reference sequence). CDR3 size: 13 residues. Trimming cost V 4 bases and J 10 bases; bases outside gene matches: 10. CDR3 region: CASSWRGGAGQYF. The CDR3 coding sequence is TGTGCCAGCAGTTGGAGAGGGGGCGCGGGCCAGTACTTC.

The V and J genes are TRBV4-1 and TRBJ1-3; no definite D call. There are 15 residues in the CDR3. Germline V gene data show CDR1 as MGHRA and CDR2 as YSYEKL. V dropped 0 bases and J dropped 4 bases, with 10 bases sitting between them. For the CDR3, the DNA is TGCGCCAGCAGCCAAGATCTAGGAAGAGGAAACACCATATATTTT. This gives the protein CASSQDLGRGNTIYF.

This chain connects TRBV7-9 to TRBJ1-2; tentative D call: TRBD1 (5 bases). V was pared by 5 bases and J by 1 base, with 8 bases between. From germline, CDR1 is SEHNR and CDR2 FQNEAQ (reference sequence). The CDR3 extends over 13 amino acids. This CDR3 reads CASSAQVNYGYTF. CDR3 DNA sequence: TGTGCCAGCAGCGCACAGGTTAACTATGGCTACACCTTC.

The rearrangement uses TRBV7-2 and TRBJ2-3; D ambiguous. The germline V gene encodes CDR1 SGHTA and CDR2 FQGNSA. V was shortened by 3 bases and J by 0 bases, with 7 bases between the two germline ends. This CDR3 has 14 amino acids. CDR3 in amino acids: CASSFSISTDTQYF. CDR3 sequence (DNA): TGTGCCAGCAGCTTTTCCATCAGCACAGATACGCAGTATTTT.

V usage is TRBV7-9 and J usage is TRBJ2-7; 10 positions match TRBD1. Germline trimming cut 4 bases from V and 5 bases from J; bases unmatched to any gene: 8. Looked up from germline, CDR1 is SEHNR and CDR2 is FQNEAQ (reference sequence). The CDR3 loop spans 15 amino acids. CDR3 region: CASSSTGGNPHEQYF. In DNA, the CDR3 is TGTGCCAGCAGCTCGACAGGGGGCAATCCCCACGAGCAGTACTTC.

This chain joins TRBV11-2 and TRBJ2-3; 11 bases are shared with TRBD2. There are 17 residues in the CDR3. V lost 1 base to trimming and J lost 3 bases; unmatched junction nucleotides: 6. Germline lookup yields CDR1 SGHAT and CDR2 FQNNGV. CDR3: CASSLGLAGGGTDTQYF. CDR3 DNA: TGTGCCAGCAGCTTAGGCCTAGCGGGGGGCGGGACAGATACGCAGTATTTT.

This clone was observed once. This chain links TRBV27 with TRBJ1-1, with D maybe TRBD1 (5 bases). The CDR3 loop spans 13 amino acids. Trimming left V 3 bases short and J 4 bases short, with 9 bases between. From germline, CDR1 is MNHEY and CDR2 SMNVEV (reference sequence). The CDR3 DNA sequence: TGTGCCAGCAGTTTTGGGGCTAGCACTGAAGCTTTCTTT. Translation: CASSFGASTEAFF.

The J gene is TRBJ2-1, the V gene TRBV30, with a possible D match to TRBD1 (6 bases). V lost 2 bases to trimming and J lost 2 bases, with 10 bases between them. The CDR3 extends over 14 amino acids. The germline V gene has CDR1 GTSNPN and CDR2 SVGIG (reference sequence). In nucleotides, the CDR3 is TGTGCCTGGAGTATGGACAGCGCCTACAATGAGCAGTTCTTC. This translates into CAWSMDSAYNEQFF.